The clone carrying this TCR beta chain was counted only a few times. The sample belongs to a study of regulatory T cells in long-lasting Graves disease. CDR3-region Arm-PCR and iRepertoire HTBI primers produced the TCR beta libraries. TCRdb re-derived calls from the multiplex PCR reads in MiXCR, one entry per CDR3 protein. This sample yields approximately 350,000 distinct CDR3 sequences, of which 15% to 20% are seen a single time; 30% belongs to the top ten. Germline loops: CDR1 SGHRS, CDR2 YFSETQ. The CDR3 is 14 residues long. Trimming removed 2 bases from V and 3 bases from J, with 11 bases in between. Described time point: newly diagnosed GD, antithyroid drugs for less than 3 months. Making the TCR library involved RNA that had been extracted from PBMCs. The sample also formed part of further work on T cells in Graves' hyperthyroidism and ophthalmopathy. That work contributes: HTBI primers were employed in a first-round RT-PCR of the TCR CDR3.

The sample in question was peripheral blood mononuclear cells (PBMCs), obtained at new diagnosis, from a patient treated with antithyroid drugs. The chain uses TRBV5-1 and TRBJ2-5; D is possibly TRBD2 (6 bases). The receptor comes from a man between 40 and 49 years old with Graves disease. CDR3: CASSFNAGKETQYF. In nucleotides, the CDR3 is TGCGCCAGCAGCTTCAACGCGGGGAAAGAGACCCAGTACTTC.